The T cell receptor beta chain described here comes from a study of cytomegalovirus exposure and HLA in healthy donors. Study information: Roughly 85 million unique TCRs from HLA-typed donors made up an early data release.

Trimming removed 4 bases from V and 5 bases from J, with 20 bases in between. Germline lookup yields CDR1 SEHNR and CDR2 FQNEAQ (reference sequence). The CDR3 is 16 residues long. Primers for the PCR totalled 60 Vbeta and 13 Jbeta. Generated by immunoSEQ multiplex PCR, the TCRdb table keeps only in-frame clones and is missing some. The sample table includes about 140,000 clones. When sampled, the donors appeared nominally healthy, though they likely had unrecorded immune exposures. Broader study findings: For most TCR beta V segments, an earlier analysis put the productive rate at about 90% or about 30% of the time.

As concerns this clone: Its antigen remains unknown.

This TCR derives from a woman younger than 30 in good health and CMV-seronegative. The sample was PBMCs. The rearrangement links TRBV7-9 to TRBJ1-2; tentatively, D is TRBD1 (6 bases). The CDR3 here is CASSSRSLQGSYGYTF. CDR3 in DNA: TGTGCCAGCAGCTCGCGCTCCTTACAGGGATCTTATGGCTACACCTTC.